Shown below are 26 T cell receptor beta chains from a single sample sequenced in a study of cytomegalovirus exposure and HLA in healthy donors (dated by TCRdb to the late 2010s). Libraries were built with the immunoSEQ multiplex PCR assay. A mixture of 60 forward primers for TCR Vbeta segments and 13 reverse primers for TCR Jbeta segments was used in the multiplex PCR. As stored in TCRdb, this immuneACCESS dataset retains in-frame rearrangements with V and J assigned. A fraction of the clones does not appear; measured against another copy, unresolved V genes explain less than half of the discrepancy, and the remainder lacks a known reason. This sample's clone table shows 100,000 to 150,000 clones. Under 2% of the sample is in the top ten clones. Sequences were obtained from PBMCs. These receptors were obtained from a woman aged 40-49 years in good health and CMV-seronegative.

The gene calls are TRBV4-2 and TRBJ2-7; 8 bases match TRBD2. The CDR3 is made up of 16 amino acids. Unmatched junction bases numbered 6, after V lost 1 base and J lost 1 base. The V gene's germline CDR1 is LGHNA and CDR2 YNFKEQ. CDR3 sequence: CASSQAGGAGSYEQYF. CDR3 sequence (DNA): TGTGCCAGCAGCCAAGCGGGGGGGGCAGGGTCCTACGAGCAGTACTTC.

The CDR3 protein is CASWDRGYTGELFF. The CDR3 coding sequence is TGTGCCAGTTGGGACAGGGGATACACCGGGGAGCTGTTTTTT. The chain links TRBV19 to TRBJ2-2, with TRBD1 matching over 10 bases. V lost 8 bases to trimming and J lost 3 bases; unmatched junction nucleotides: 3. Germline V gives CDR1 LNHDA, CDR2 SQIVND (reference sequence). This CDR3 has 14 residues.

V and J are TRBV19 and TRBJ1-5; D may be TRBD1 (5 bases). V gave up 7 bases and J gave up 1 base, with 20 bases separating them. The CDR3 has 17 amino acids. Germline assignment: CDR1 LNHDA and CDR2 SQIVND (reference sequence). The CDR3 region is CASTDIRGSGSNQPQHF. CDR3 coding DNA: TGTGCCAGTACCGATATTAGGGGTTCAGGGAGCAATCAGCCCCAGCATTTT.

The CDR3 here is CASSESWTGGNTIYF. In DNA form, the CDR3 reads TGTGCCAGCAGTGAATCTTGGACAGGGGGAAACACCATATATTTT. The gene calls are TRBV6-1 and TRBJ1-3; 8 bases line up with TRBD1. Trimming at V came to 2 bases and at J to 4 bases, leaving 4 bases not matched to a gene. The CDR3 loop spans 15 amino acids. Germline lookup yields CDR1 MNHNS and CDR2 SASEGT.

This chain connects TRBV7-9 to TRBJ1-2; 8 bases line up with TRBD1. Trimming removed 7 bases from V and 2 bases from J; junction bases left unmatched: 6. The CDR3 consists of 14 residues. Germline loops: CDR1 SEHNR, CDR2 FQNEAQ (reference sequence). CDR3 nucleotide sequence: TGTGCCAGCACGTCTTGGGACAGGAACTATGGCTACACCTTC. The encoded protein is CASTSWDRNYGYTF.

The chain joins TRBV2 to TRBJ1-5; possibly TRBD1 for D (5 bases). The CDR3 sequence is 14 residues long. Trimming pared 6 bases from V and 7 bases from J, leaving 16 bases between. Germline assignment: CDR1 SNHLY and CDR2 FYNNEI. The CDR3 loop is CASSSVRRGQPQHF. CDR3 nucleotides: TGTGCCAGCAGCTCGGTTCGTCGGGGGCAGCCCCAGCATTTT.

V gene TRBV21-1 combines with J gene TRBJ2-7; TRBD2 is taken as the D call from the table, unchecked against the DNA. TRBV21-1 is noted as a pseudogene. CDR3 length: 16 amino acids. In DNA form, the CDR3 reads TGTGCCAGCAGCGACGCCCCTAGCGGGCCCTCCTACGAGCAGTACGTC. Amino acids: CASSDAPSGPSYEQYV.

V gene TRBV7-2 combines with J gene TRBJ1-5; 9 nucleotides line up with TRBD1. V was pared by 1 base and J by 5 bases, with 6 bases of the junction left unmatched. Germline V lookup: CDR1 SGHTA, CDR2 FQGNSA. This CDR3 is 16 amino acids long. The chain's CDR3 is CASSLVRTGVDQPQHF. CDR3 bases: TGTGCCAGCAGCTTAGTAAGGACAGGGGTGGATCAGCCCCAGCATTTT. The full variable domain, rest sourced from reference TRBV7-2 and TRBJ1-5, is GAGVSQSPSNKVTEKGKDVELRCDPISGHTALYWYRQSLGQGLEFLIYFQGNSAPDKSGLPSDRFSAERTGGSVSTLTIQRTQQEDSAVYLCASSLVRTGVDQPQHFGDGTRLSIL.

V and J are TRBV6-6 and TRBJ1-5; 10 positions agree with TRBD1. The CDR3 contains 14 residues. Germline CDR1 is MNHNY and CDR2 is SVGAGI (reference sequence). The J segment lost 6 bases and the V segment lost 5 bases, leaving 4 bases of the junction unmatched. The CDR3 sequence: CASSRGQGGQPQHF. The CDR3 DNA is TGTGCCAGCAGTAGAGGACAGGGGGGTCAGCCCCAGCATTTT.

J is TRBJ2-7 and V is TRBV7-2; weak D call: TRBD2 (6 bases). Germline CDR1 SGHTA, CDR2 FQGNSA. The CDR3 runs 15 residues. V dropped 1 base and J dropped 5 bases, with 15 bases sitting between them. The CDR3 loop reads CASSLGFVGGDEQYV. CDR3 bases: TGTGCCAGCAGCTTAGGATTCGTCGGGGGAGACGAGCAGTACGTC.

The chain carries TRBV7-2 and TRBJ2-7; 7 bases agree with TRBD1. This CDR3 comprises 14 residues. Trimming cost V 1 base and J 2 bases; bases outside gene matches: 2. Germline V gene sequence: CDR1 SGHTA, CDR2 FQGNSA. This CDR3 reads CASSLDQGAYEQYV. CDR3 sequence (DNA): TGTGCCAGCAGCTTAGATCAGGGGGCCTACGAGCAGTACGTC.

This chain links TRBV5-1 with TRBJ1-2; maybe TRBD1 (6 bases). The CDR3 has 14 residues. CDR1 and CDR2 (germline): SGHRS, YFSETQ. V lost 4 bases to trimming and J lost 3 bases, with 13 bases between them. The CDR3 nucleotides read TGCGCCAGCAGCCAGGGGACACCAGACTATGGCTACACCTTC. This translates into CASSQGTPDYGYTF.

J is TRBJ1-1 and V is TRBV19; 9 bases fit TRBD1. V was pared by 5 bases and J by 5 bases, with 9 bases of the junction left unmatched. The germline V gene has CDR1 LNHDA and CDR2 SQIVND (reference sequence). The length of the CDR3 is 15 residues. CDR3 residues: CASSVTGGGRTEAFF. The CDR3 bases are TGTGCCAGTAGTGTAACAGGGGGCGGACGGACTGAAGCTTTCTTT.

V usage is TRBV5-1 and J usage is TRBJ2-3; TRBD1 is a possible D gene (5 bases). The V gene lost 2 bases and the J gene lost 0 bases, with 10 bases spanning the gap. The V gene's germline CDR1 is SGHRS and CDR2 YFSETQ. This CDR3 is 15 amino acids long. CDR3 sequence: CASSLGQSSTDTQYF. CDR3 DNA: TGCGCCAGCAGCTTAGGACAATCTAGCACAGATACGCAGTATTTT.

This chain links TRBV11-3 with TRBJ1-6, with D possibly matching TRBD1 (5 bases). Germline V gene sequence: CDR1 SGHNT, CDR2 YENEEA. Trimming removed 5 bases from V and 5 bases from J, with 10 bases in between. The CDR3 has 14 residues. CDR3 nucleotide sequence: TGTGCCAGCAGCGCGGGACCCAATAATTCACCCCTCCACTTT. Residues: CASSAGPNNSPLHF.

The V and J genes are TRBV6-5 and TRBJ2-2; D unresolved. The germline V gene has CDR1 MNHEY and CDR2 SVGAGI. This CDR3 contains 15 residues. Trimming removed 0 bases at V and 7 bases at J, with 12 bases between. The CDR3 loop is CASSYSSRVNGELFF. The DNA for the CDR3 is TGTGCCAGCAGTTACTCTTCCCGGGTGAACGGGGAGCTGTTTTTT.

The genes are TRBV7-2 and TRBJ2-1; 8 nucleotides line up with TRBD1. This CDR3 region has 17 residues. CDR1 and CDR2 (germline): SGHTA, FQGNSA. V shed 1 base, J shed 7 bases, and the junction held 12 bases outside the gene matches. For the CDR3, the DNA is TGTGCCAGCAGCTTAGAGTTCACCCAGGGGGCAGGGAATGAGCAGTTCTTC. This translates into CASSLEFTQGAGNEQFF. Filled out from reference TRBV7-2 and TRBJ2-1, the complete variable domain reads GAGVSQSPSNKVTEKGKDVELRCDPISGHTALYWYRQSLGQGLEFLIYFQGNSAPDKSGLPSDRFSAERTGGSVSTLTIQRTQQEDSAVYLCASSLEFTQGAGNEQFFGPGTRLTVL.

The chain recombines TRBV7-2 with TRBJ1-2; no clear D. The V gene lost 3 bases and the J gene lost 4 bases, with 12 bases spanning the gap. Germline V CDR1 and CDR2: SGHTA, FQGNSA. The CDR3 has 14 amino acids. The CDR3 nucleotides read TGTGCCAGCAGCTTCCAGGAGGCCCTCTATGGCTACACCTTC. It yields the protein CASSFQEALYGYTF.

The chain combines TRBV5-6 with TRBJ1-2; no firm D call. The V end lost 3 bases, the J end lost 4 bases, and 7 bases lay between the germline ends. From germline, CDR1 is SGHDT and CDR2 YYEEEE. This CDR3 is built from 12 residues. The CDR3 protein is CASSWATYGYTF. CDR3 in DNA: TGTGCCAGCAGCTGGGCAACCTATGGCTACACCTTC.

J is TRBJ1-2 and V is TRBV10-3; no clear D. CDR3 length equals 12 residues. V was clipped by 7 bases and J by 5 bases, with 11 bases between them. Germline assignment: CDR1 ENHRY and CDR2 SYGVKD. CDR3 protein: CAITHDNYGYTF. The CDR3 DNA is TGTGCCATCACCCACGACAATTATGGCTACACCTTC.

The chain recombines TRBV27 with TRBJ1-2; D possibly corresponds to TRBD1 (6 bases). Germline lookup yields CDR1 MNHEY and CDR2 SMNVEV (reference sequence). CDR3 length equals 15 residues. The ends were cut back, 0 bases at V and 3 bases at J, with 11 bases in the middle. CDR3 sequence reads: CASSLSRTVDYGYTF. CDR3 DNA: TGTGCCAGCAGTTTATCGAGGACAGTGGACTATGGCTACACCTTC.

This sequence joins TRBV5-4 and TRBJ2-5; possibly TRBD2 for D (6 bases). The CDR3 extends over 13 amino acids. The germline gives CDR1 SGHNT, CDR2 YYREEE (reference sequence). V was cut by 4 bases and J by 6 bases, with 13 bases left in between. The CDR3 region is CASSTLAGKTQYF. CDR3 coding DNA: TGTGCCAGCAGCACACTAGCAGGGAAGACCCAGTACTTC.

This sequence joins TRBV7-9 and TRBJ1-1; D gene unclear. V lost 5 bases to trimming and J lost 1 base, with 11 bases between them. Germline CDR1 reads SEHNR; CDR2 reads FQNEAQ (reference sequence). The CDR3 is made up of 14 amino acids. The CDR3 region has the DNA TGTGCCAGCAGCCTTGAAACACGGAACACTGAAGCTTTCTTT. This sequence encodes CASSLETRNTEAFF.

The chain has TRBV6-1 and TRBJ2-3; TRBD2 matches at 12 bases. Germline V lookup: CDR1 MNHNS, CDR2 SASEGT. Trimming at V came to 2 bases and at J to 4 bases, leaving 1 base not matched to a gene. The CDR3 sequence is 15 residues long. Here the CDR3 DNA reads TGTGCCAGCAGTGAACTAGCGGGGGGGCCAGATACGCAGTATTTT. Encoded protein: CASSELAGGPDTQYF.

J is TRBJ2-7 and V is TRBV18; TRBD1 matches 9 bases. This CDR3 contains 16 residues. V lost 6 bases, J lost 2 bases, and 11 bases stayed unmatched. Per the germline V gene, CDR1 is KGHSH and CDR2 is LQKENI. The CDR3 sequence: CASSQNAGTGTYEQYV. In nucleotides, the CDR3 is TGTGCCAGCTCCCAAAATGCCGGGACAGGGACCTACGAGCAGTACGTC.

The V and J genes are TRBV6-1 and TRBJ1-5, with D unresolved. Trimming stripped 1 base from V and 0 bases from J, with 19 bases between. Germline V gives CDR1 MNHNS, CDR2 SASEGT. The CDR3 length is 19 residues. For the CDR3, the DNA is TGTGCCAGCAGTGAAGGGTGGTCACCGCGGAGGATTAGCAATCAGCCCCAGCATTTT. Translation gives CASSEGWSPRRISNQPQHF.